The 3 T cell receptor beta chains below all came from one sample that was sequenced in a study of T cells in Graves' hyperthyroidism and ophthalmopathy. Amplification yielded TCR beta CDR3 regions, with RNA transcripts as the source. The HTBI set primed first-round TCR CDR3 RT-PCR. In TCRdb, the multiplex PCR reads were re-called with MiXCR into one record per CDR3 protein. The sample carries hundreds of thousands of distinct CDR3 sequences, 14% recorded once. Sequencing was carried out using blood. The receptors stem from a woman aged 40 to 50 with Graves' hyperthyroidism.

In the case of this clonotype: Since a much larger clone is just one base distant, this may be a read error. The V call is TRBV6-5, the J call TRBJ1-1; maybe TRBD1 (5 bases). V was pared by 0 bases and J by 1 base, with 9 bases between. The length of the CDR3 is 15 residues. Germline V lookup: CDR1 MNHEY, CDR2 SVGAGI. For the CDR3, the DNA is TGTGCCAGCAGTTACTCAGGGACGGGGAACACTGAAGCTTTCTTT. This sequence encodes CASSYSGTGNTEAFF.

This rearrangement joins TRBV2 to TRBJ2-3, with TRBD2 identical over 14 bases. The length of the CDR3 is 17 residues. CDR1 and CDR2 (germline): SNHLY, FYNNEI. The V segment lost 5 bases and the J segment 3 bases; nucleotides outside the gene matches: 7. The CDR3 DNA reads TGTGCCAGCAGTAAATCCGGGACTAGCGGGAGTACAGATACGCAGTATTTT. Translation gives CASSKSGTSGSTDTQYF.

This clonotype was detected many times. The chain carries TRBV7-9 and TRBJ2-3; 9 bases line up with TRBD1. Germline V gives CDR1 SEHNR, CDR2 FQNEAQ (reference sequence). With V trimmed by 4 bases and J by 4 bases, 12 bases remained unmatched. The CDR3 loop spans 17 amino acids. CDR3 bases: TGTGCCAGCAGCTCAACACCGGGACAGGGATATGCAGATACGCAGTATTTT. It translates to CASSSTPGQGYADTQYF.